This TCR beta chain was sequenced for a study of blood T cell repertoires in COVID-19. As for the study in general: Samples of COVID-19 (acute and convalescent) were obtained from the United States, Italy and Spain.

TCRdb keeps only in-frame clones here, not all; method: immunoSEQ multiplex PCR. Among 350,000 to 450,000 clones, roughly nine tenths were seen once, and the ten largest hold 1.7%. The sequenced sample consisted of PBMCs or T cells enriched from blood (not recorded which). This clonotype was sampled from a woman aged 30 to 39 who had recovered from COVID-19.

CDR3 amino acids: CASSDGTGGSRETQYF. CDR3 nucleotide sequence: TGTGCCAGCAGCGACGGGACAGGGGGCTCTAGAGAGACCCAGTACTTC. The chain employs TRBV9 and TRBJ2-5; 12 bases are shared with TRBD1. CDR3 size: 16 residues. The ends lost 3 bases at V and 4 bases at J; junction bases unmatched: 7. Germline values: CDR1 SGDLS, CDR2 YYNGEE.